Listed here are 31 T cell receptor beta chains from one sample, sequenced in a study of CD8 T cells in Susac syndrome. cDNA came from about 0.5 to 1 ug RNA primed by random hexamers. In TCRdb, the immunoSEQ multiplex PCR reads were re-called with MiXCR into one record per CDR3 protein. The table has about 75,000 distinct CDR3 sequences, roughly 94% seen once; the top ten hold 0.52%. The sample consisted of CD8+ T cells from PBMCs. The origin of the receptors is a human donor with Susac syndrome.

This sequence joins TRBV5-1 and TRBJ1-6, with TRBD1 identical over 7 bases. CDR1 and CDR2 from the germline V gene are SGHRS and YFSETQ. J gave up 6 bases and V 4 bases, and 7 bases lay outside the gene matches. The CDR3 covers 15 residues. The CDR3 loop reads CASSRAGTVNSPLHF. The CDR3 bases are TGCGCCAGCAGCAGGGCCGGGACAGTTAATTCACCCCTCCACTTT.

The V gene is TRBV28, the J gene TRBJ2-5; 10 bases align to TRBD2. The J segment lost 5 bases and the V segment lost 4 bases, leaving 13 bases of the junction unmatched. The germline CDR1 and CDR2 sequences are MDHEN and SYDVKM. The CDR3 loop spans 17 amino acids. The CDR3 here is CASSYNPSGGARETQYF. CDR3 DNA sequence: TGTGCCAGCAGTTACAACCCCAGCGGGGGGGCCAGGGAGACCCAGTACTTC.

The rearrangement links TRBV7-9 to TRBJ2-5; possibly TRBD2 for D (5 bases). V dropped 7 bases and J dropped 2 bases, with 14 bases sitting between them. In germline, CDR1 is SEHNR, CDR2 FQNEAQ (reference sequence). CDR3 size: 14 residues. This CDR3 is CASNPTGLQETQYF. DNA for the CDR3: TGTGCCAGCAACCCAACCGGACTGCAAGAGACCCAGTACTTC.

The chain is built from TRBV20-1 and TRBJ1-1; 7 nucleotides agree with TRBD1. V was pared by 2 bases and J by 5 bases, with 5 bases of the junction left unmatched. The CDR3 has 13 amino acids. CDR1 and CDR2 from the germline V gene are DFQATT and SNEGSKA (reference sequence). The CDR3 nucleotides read TGCAGTGCTAGAAACAGGGGTGGAACTGAAGCTTTCTTT. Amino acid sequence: CSARNRGGTEAFF.

The CDR3 DNA reads TGTGCCTCTGAATCCAACGGGCGCGGGGCTGAAGCTTTCTTT. Residues: CASESNGRGAEAFF. This chain joins TRBV30 and TRBJ1-1; unclear D gene. V lost 7 bases and J lost 6, with 21 bases in between. The germline gives CDR1 GTSNPN, CDR2 SVGIG (reference sequence). CDR3 length: 14 amino acids.

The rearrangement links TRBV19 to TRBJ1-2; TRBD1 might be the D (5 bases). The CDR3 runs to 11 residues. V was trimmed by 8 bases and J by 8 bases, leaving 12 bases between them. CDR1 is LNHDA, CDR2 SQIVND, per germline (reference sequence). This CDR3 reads CASAQGYGYTF. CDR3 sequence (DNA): TGTGCCAGTGCCCAGGGTTACGGCTACACCTTC.

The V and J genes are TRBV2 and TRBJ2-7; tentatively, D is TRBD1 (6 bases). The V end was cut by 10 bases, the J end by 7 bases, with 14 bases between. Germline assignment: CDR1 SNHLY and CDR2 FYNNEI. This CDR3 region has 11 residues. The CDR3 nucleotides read TGTGCCACTCGGGGTACAGGGGAGCAGTACTTC. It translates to CATRGTGEQYF.

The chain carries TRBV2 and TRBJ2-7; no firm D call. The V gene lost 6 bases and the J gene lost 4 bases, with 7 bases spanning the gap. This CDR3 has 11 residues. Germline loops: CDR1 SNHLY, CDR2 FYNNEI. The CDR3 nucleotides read TGTGCCAGCAGGGGAAGGTACGAGCAGTACTTC. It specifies CASRGRYEQYF.

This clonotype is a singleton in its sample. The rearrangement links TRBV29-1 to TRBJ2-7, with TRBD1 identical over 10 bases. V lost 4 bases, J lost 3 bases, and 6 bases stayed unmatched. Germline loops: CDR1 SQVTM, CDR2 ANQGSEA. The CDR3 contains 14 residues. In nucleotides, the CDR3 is TGCAGCGTTGTAGGGGGACAGGGGATCTACGAGCAGTACTTC. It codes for CSVVGGQGIYEQYF.

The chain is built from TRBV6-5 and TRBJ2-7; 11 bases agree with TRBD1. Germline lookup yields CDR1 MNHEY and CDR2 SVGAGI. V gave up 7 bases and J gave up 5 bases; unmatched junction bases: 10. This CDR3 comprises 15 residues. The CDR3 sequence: CASTPPGQGVHEQYF. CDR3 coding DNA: TGTGCCAGCACCCCTCCGGGACAGGGGGTCCACGAGCAGTACTTC.

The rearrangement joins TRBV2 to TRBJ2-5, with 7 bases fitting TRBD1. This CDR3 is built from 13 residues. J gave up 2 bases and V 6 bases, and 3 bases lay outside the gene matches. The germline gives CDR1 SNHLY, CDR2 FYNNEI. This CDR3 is CASRDRTQETQYF. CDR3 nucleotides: TGTGCCAGCAGGGACAGGACACAAGAGACCCAGTACTTC. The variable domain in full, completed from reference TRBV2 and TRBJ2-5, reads EPEVTQTPSHQVTQMGQEVILRCVPISNHLYFYWYRQILGQKVEFLVSFYNNEISEKSEIFDDQFSVERPDGSNFTLKIRSTKLEDSAMYFCASRDRTQETQYFGPGTRLLVL.

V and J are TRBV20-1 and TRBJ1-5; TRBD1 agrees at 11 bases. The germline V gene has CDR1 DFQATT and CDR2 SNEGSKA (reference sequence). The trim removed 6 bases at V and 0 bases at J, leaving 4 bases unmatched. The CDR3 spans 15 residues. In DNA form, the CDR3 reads TGCAGTGCACCGGACAGGGGGCTTAGCAATCAGCCCCAGCATTTT. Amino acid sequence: CSAPDRGLSNQPQHF.

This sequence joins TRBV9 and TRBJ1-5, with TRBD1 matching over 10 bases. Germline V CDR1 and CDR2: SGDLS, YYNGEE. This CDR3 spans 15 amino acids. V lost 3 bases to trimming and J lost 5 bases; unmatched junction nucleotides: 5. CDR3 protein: CASSETGGTHQPQHF. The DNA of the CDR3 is TGTGCCAGCAGCGAGACAGGGGGCACCCATCAGCCCCAGCATTTT.

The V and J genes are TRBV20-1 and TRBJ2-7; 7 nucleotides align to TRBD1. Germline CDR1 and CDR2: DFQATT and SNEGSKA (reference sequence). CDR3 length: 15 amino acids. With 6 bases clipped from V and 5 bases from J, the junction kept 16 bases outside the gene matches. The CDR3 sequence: CSAKRYRDRTHEQYF. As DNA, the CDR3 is TGCAGTGCCAAACGCTACCGGGACAGAACCCACGAGCAGTACTTC.

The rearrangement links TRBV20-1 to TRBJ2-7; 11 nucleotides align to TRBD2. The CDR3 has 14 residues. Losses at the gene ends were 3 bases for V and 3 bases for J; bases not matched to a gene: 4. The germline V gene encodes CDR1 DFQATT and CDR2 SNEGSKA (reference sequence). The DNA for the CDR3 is TGCAGTGCTAGTGGCGGGACTAGCGGCTACGAGCAGTACTTC. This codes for CSASGGTSGYEQYF.

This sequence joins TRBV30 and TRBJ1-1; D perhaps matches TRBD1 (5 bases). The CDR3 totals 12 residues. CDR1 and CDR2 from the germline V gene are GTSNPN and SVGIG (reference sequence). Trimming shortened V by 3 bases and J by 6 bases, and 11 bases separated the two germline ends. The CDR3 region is CAWRTAVAEAFF. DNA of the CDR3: TGTGCCTGGAGGACAGCCGTCGCTGAAGCTTTCTTT.

CDR3 sequence (DNA): TGCAGCGTTGAGGGACGGTCTGAAGCTTTCTTT. Amino acids: CSVEGRSEAFF. V gene TRBV29-1 combines with J gene TRBJ1-1, with a possible D match to TRBD1 (5 bases). Trimming pared 3 bases from V and 6 bases from J, leaving 8 bases between. This CDR3 is 11 amino acids long. Germline V CDR1 and CDR2: SQVTM, ANQGSEA.

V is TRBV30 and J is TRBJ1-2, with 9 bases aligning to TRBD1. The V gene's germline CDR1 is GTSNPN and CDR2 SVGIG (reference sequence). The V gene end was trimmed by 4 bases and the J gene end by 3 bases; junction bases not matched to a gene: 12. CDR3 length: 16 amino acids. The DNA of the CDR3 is TGTGCCTGGAATGTACCTGAACAGGGGGCCCACTATGGCTACACCTTC. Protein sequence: CAWNVPEQGAHYGYTF.

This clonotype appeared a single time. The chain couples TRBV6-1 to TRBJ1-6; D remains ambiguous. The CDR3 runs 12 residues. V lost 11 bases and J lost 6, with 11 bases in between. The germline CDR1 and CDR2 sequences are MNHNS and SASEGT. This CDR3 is CASHSSNSPLHF. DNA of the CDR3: TGTGCCTCTCATTCTAGTAATTCACCCCTCCACTTT.

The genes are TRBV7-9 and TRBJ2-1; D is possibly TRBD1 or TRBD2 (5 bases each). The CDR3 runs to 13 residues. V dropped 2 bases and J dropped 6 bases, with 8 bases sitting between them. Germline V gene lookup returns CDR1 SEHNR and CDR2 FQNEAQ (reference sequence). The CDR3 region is CASSLRGTNEQFF. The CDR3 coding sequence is TGTGCCAGCAGCTTAAGAGGGACCAATGAGCAGTTCTTC.

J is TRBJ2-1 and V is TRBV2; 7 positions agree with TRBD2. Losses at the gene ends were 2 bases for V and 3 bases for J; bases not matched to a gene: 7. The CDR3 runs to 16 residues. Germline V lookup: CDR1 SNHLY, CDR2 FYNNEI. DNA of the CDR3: TGTGCCAGCAGTGAATCCTTCGGCGGGGGCTACAATGAGCAGTTCTTC. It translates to CASSESFGGGYNEQFF.

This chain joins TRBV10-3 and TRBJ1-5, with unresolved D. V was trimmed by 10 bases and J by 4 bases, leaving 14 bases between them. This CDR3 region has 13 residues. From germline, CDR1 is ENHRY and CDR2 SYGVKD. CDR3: CATKDPLNQPQHF. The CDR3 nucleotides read TGTGCCACAAAGGATCCACTTAATCAGCCCCAGCATTTT.

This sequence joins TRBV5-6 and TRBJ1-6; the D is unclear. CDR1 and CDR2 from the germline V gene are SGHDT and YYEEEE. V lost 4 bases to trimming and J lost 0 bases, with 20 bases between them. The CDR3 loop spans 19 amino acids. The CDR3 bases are TGTGCCAGCAGCCGGACCGGTTGGGAGGCCCTCTCCTATAATTCACCCCTCCACTTT. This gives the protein CASSRTGWEALSYNSPLHF.

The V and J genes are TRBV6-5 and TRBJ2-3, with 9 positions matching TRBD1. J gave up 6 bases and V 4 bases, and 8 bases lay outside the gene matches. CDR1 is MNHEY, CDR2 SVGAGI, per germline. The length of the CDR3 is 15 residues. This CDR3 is CASSSGTGRVDTQYF. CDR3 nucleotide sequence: TGTGCCAGCAGTTCCGGGACAGGGCGGGTGGATACGCAGTATTTT.

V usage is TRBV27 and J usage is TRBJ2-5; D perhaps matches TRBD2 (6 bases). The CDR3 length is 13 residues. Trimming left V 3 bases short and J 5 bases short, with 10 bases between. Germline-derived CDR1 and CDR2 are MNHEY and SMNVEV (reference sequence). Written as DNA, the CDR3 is TGTGCCAGCAGTTTGGGGGGTTGGGAGACCCAGTACTTC. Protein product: CASSLGGWETQYF.

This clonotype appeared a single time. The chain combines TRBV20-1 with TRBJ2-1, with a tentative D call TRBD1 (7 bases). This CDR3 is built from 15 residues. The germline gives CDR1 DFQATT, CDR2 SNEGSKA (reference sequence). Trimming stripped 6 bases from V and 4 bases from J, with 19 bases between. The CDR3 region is CSAPGTGDFYNEQFF. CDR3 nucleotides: TGCAGTGCACCCGGAACAGGGGACTTTTACAATGAGCAGTTCTTC.

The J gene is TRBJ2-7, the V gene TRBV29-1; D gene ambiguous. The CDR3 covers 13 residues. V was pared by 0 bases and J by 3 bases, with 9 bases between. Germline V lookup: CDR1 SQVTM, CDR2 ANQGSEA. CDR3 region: CSVEDRTGYEQYF. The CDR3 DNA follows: TGCAGCGTTGAAGATAGGACGGGCTACGAGCAGTACTTC.

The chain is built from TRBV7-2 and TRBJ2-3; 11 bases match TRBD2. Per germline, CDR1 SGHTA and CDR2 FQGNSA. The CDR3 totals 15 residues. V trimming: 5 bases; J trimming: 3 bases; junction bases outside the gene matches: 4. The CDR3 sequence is CASSQTSGTTDTQYF. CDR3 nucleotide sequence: TGTGCCAGCAGCCAGACTAGCGGGACTACAGATACGCAGTATTTT.

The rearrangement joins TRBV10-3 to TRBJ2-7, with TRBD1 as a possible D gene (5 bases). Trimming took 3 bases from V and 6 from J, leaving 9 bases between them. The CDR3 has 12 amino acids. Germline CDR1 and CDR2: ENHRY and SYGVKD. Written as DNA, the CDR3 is TGTGCCATCAGTGACGGTGGGGCCGAGCAGTACTTC. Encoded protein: CAISDGGAEQYF.

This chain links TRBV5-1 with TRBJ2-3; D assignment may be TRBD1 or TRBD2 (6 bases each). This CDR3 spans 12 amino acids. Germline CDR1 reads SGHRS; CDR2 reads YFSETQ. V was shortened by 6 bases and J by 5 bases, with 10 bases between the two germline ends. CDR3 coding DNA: TGCGCCAGCACCAGGGGAGGAGATACGCAGTATTTT. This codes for CASTRGGDTQYF. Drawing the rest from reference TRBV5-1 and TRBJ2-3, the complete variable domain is KAGVTQTPRYLIKTRGQQVTLSCSPISGHRSVSWYQQTPGQGLQFLFEYFSETQRNKGNFPGRFSGRQFSNSRSEMNVSTLELGDSALYLCASTRGGDTQYFGPGTRLTVL.

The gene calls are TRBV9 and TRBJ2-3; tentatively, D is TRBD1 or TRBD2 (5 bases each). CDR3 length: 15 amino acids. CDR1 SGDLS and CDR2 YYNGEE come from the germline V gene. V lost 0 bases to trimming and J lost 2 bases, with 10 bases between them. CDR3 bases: TGTGCCAGCAGCGTAGGCCCGGGGACCACAGATACGCAGTATTTT. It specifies CASSVGPGTTDTQYF. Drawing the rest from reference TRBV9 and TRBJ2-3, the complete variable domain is DSGVTQTPKHLITATGQRVTLRCSPRSGDLSVYWYQQSLDQGLQFLIQYYNGEERAKGNILERFSAQQFPDLHSELNLSSLELGDSALYFCASSVGPGTTDTQYFGPGTRLTVL.